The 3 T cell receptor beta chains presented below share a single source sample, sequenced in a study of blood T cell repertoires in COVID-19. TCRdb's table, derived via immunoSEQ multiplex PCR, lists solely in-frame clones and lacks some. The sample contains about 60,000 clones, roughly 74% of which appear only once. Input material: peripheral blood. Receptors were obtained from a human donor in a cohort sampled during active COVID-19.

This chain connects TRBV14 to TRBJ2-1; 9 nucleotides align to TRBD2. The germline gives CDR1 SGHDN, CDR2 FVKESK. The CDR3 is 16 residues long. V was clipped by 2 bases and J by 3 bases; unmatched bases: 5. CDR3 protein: CASSQSGGLLYNEQFF. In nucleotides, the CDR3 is TGTGCCAGCAGCCAAAGCGGGGGGCTGCTCTACAATGAGCAGTTCTTC. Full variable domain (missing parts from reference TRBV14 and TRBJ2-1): EAGVTQFPSHSVIEKGQTVTLRCDPISGHDNLYWYRRVMGKEIKFLLHFVKESKQDESGMPNNRFLAERTGGTYSTLKVQPAELEDSGVYFCASSQSGGLLYNEQFFGPGTRLTVL.

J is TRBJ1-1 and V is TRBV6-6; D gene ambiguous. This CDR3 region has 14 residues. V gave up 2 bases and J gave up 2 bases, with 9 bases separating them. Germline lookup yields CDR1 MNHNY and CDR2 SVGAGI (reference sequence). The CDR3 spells CASSYDGPNTEAFF. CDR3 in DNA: TGTGCCAGCAGTTACGATGGCCCTAACACTGAAGCTTTCTTT.

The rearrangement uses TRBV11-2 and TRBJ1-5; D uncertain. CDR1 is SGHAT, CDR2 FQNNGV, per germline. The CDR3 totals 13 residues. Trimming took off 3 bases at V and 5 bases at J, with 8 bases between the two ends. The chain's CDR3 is CASSFAHDQPQHF. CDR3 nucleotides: TGTGCCAGCAGCTTCGCACACGATCAGCCCCAGCATTTT. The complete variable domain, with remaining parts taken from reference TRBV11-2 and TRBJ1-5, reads EAGVAQSPRYKIIEKRQSVAFWCNPISGHATLYWYQQILGQGPKLLIQFQNNGVVDDSQLPKDRFSAERLKGVDSTLKIQPAKLEDSAVYLCASSFAHDQPQHFGDGTRLSIL.